This is a list of T cell receptor beta chains from one sample in a study of post-analysis software for immune sequencing data. Using its own MiXCR run on the PCR reads, TCRdb lists one record per CDR3 protein. The table includes around 400,000 distinct CDR3 sequences, roughly 40% detected once. Sequencing was carried out using blood. These receptors all stem from a girl under 10 years old with multiple sclerosis. Both conserved end residues are part of each CDR3. The order of the fields is V gene, J gene, CDR3 protein.

>TRBV27|TRBJ2-7
CASSRGQSSYEQYF
>TRBV3-1|TRBJ2-1
CASSQNEVFVDEQFF
>TRBV18|TRBJ1-2
CASSPEERYGYTF
>TRBV2|TRBJ2-3
CASSPEALAGSDTQYF
>TRBV10-2|TRBJ2-4
CASRETGSRNIQYF
>TRBV4-1|NA
CVSRDSFGYEQYF
>TRBV5-1|TRBJ2-1
CASSLDGGQGYNEQFF
>TRBV5-1|TRBJ2-5
CASSLLQTSGQETQYF
>TRBV7-9|TRBJ2-5
CASSSGITIGQTQYF
>TRBV10-3|TRBJ2-1
CAISVGDNEQFF
>TRBV7-6|TRBJ2-1
CASSLEAPGSREQFF
>TRBV6-1|TRBJ1-5
CASSEWGEYSNQPQHF
>TRBV20-1|TRBJ2-3
CSALGLPSTDTQYF
>TRBV10-2|TRBJ2-5
CASSGLAGEQTQYF
>TRBV27|TRBJ2-7
CASSTAGGGGYEQYF
>TRBV7-8|TRBJ2-7
CASSLDRTKGGYYEQYF
>TRBV7-2|TRBJ2-1
CASSPRGPGLAGTILEQFF
>TRBV5-1|TRBJ2-5
CASTESTDGNEQYF
>TRBV4-1|TRBJ2-7
CASSQVTGSHEQYF
>TRBV20-1|TRBJ1-5
CSARTVYSNQPQHF